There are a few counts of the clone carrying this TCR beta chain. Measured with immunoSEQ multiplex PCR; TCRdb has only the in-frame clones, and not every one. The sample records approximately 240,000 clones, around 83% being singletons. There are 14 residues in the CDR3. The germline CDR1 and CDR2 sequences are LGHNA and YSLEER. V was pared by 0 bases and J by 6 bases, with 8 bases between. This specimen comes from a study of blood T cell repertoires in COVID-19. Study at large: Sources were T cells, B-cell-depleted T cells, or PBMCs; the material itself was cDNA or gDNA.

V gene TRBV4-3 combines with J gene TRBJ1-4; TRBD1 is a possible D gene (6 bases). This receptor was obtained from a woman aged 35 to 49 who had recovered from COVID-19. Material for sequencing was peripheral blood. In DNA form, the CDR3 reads TGCGCCAGCAGCCAAGACAGGGGTGATGAAAAACTGTTTTTT. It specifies CASSQDRGDEKLFF.